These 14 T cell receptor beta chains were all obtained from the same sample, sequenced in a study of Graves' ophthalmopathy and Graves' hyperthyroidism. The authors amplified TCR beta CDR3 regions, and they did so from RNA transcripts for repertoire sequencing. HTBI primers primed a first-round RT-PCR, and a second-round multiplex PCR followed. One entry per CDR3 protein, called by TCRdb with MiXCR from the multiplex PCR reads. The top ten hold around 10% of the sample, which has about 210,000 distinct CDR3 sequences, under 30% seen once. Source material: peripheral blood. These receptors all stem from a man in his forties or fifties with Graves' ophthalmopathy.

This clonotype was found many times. The DNA for the CDR3 is TGTGCCAGCAGCCTGGCGACAGTCAATAATTCACCCCTCCACTTT. It yields the protein CASSLATVNNSPLHF. The rearrangement joins TRBV5-5 to TRBJ1-6; a weak D match, TRBD1 (5 bases). Per the germline V gene, CDR1 is SGHKS and CDR2 is YYEKEE (reference sequence). The CDR3 runs to 15 residues. V shed 4 bases and J shed 5 bases, with 13 bases lying between them.

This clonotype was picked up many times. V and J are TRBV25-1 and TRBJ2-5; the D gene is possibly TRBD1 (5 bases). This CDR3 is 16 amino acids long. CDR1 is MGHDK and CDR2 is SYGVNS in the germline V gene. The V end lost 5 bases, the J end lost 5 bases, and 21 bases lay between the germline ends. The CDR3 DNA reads TGTGCCAGCAGTCCAGGGTTCTTAGGGATTTATGAGACCCAGTACTTC. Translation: CASSPGFLGIYETQYF.

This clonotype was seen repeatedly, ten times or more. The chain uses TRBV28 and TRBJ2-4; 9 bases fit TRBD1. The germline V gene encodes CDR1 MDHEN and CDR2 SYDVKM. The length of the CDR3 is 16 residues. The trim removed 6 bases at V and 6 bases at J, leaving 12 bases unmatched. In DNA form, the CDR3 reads TGTGCCAGCAGCCCCACCGGGACAGGGATGGGAAACATTCAGTACTTC. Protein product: CASSPTGTGMGNIQYF.

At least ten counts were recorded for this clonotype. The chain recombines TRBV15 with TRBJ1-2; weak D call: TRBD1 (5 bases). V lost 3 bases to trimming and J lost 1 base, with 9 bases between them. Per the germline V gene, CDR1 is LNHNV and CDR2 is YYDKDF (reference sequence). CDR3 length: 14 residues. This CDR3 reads CATSRDTDNYGYTF. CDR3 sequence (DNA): TGTGCCACCAGCAGGGACACCGATAACTATGGCTACACCTTC.

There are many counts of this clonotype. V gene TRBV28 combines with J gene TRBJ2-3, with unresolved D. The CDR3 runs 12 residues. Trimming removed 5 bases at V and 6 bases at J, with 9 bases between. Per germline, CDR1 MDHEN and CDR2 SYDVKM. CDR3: CASSPPGDTQYF. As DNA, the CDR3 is TGTGCCAGCAGTCCCCCGGGCGATACGCAGTATTTT. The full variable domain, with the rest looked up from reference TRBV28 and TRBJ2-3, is DVKVTQSSRYLVKRTGEKVFLECVQDMDHENMFWYRQDPGLGLRLIYFSYDVKMKEKGDIPEGYSVSREKKERFSLILESASTNQTSMYLCASSPPGDTQYFGPGTRLTVL.

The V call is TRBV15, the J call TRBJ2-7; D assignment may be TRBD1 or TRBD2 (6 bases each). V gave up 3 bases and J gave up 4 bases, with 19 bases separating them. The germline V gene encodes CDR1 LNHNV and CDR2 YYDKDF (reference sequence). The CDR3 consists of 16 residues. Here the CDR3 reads CATSSQDSQGRYEQYF. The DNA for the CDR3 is TGTGCCACCAGCAGCCAAGACTCGCAGGGGAGGTACGAGCAGTACTTC.

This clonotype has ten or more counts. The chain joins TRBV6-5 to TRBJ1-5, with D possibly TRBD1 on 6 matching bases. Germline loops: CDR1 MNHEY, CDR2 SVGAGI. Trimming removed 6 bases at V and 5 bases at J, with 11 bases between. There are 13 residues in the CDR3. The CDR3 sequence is CASSQDSDQPQHF. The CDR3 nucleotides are TGTGCCAGCAGCCAGGACAGTGATCAGCCCCAGCATTTT.

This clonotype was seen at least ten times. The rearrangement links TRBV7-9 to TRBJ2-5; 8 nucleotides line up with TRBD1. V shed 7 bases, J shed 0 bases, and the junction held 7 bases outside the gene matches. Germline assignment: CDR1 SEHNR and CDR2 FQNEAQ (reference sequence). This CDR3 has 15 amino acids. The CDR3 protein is CASNNRGEYQETQYF. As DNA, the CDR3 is TGTGCCAGCAACAACAGGGGGGAGTACCAAGAGACCCAGTACTTC. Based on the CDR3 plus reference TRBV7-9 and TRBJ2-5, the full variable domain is DTGVSQNPRHKITKRGQNVTFRCDPISEHNRLYWYRQTLGQGPEFLTYFQNEAQLEKSRLLSDRFSAERPKGSFSTLEIQRTEQGDSAMYLCASNNRGEYQETQYFGPGTRLLVL.

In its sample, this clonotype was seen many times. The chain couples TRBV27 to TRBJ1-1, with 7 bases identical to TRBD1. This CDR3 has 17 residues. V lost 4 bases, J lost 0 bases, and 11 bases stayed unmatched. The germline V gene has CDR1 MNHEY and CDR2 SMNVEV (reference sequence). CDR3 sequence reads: CASSSSQGPKMNTEAFF. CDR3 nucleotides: TGTGCCAGCAGTTCATCACAGGGGCCGAAAATGAACACTGAAGCTTTCTTT.

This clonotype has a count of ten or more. The CDR3 region has the DNA TGTGCCAGCAGCCCTCGCGGTTTCTATGGCTACACCTTC. This gives the protein CASSPRGFYGYTF. The J gene is TRBJ1-2, the V gene TRBV27; no clear D. CDR1 and CDR2 from the germline V gene are MNHEY and SMNVEV (reference sequence). V was clipped by 6 bases and J by 4 bases, with 12 bases between them. CDR3 length: 13 amino acids.

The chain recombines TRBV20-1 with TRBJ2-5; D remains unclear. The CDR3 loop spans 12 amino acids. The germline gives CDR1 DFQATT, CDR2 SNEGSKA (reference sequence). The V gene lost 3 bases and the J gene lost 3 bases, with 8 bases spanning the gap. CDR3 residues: CSASILKETQYF. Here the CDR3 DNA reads TGCAGTGCTAGCATCCTTAAAGAGACCCAGTACTTC.

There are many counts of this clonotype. This chain's CDR3 is CASSPLQGSDQPQHF. CDR3 DNA: TGTGCCAGCAGTCCCCTACAGGGTTCAGATCAGCCCCAGCATTTT. J is TRBJ1-5 and V is TRBV27; a possible D gene is TRBD1 (6 bases). Looked up from germline, CDR1 is MNHEY and CDR2 is SMNVEV (reference sequence). The CDR3 length is 15 residues. The V end was cut by 5 bases, the J end by 5 bases, with 16 bases between.

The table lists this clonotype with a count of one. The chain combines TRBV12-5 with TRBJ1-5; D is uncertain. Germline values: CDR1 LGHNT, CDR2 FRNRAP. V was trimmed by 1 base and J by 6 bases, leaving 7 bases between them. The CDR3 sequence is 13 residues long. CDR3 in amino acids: CASGLAVAQPQHF. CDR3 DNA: TGTGCTAGTGGTTTGGCAGTGGCTCAGCCCCAGCATTTT. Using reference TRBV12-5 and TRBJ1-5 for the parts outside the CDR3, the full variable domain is DARVTQTPRHKVTEMGQEVTMRCQPILGHNTVFWYRQTMMQGLELLAYFRNRAPLDDSGMPKDRFSAEMPDATLATLKIQPSEPRDSAVYFCASGLAVAQPQHFGDGTRLSIL.

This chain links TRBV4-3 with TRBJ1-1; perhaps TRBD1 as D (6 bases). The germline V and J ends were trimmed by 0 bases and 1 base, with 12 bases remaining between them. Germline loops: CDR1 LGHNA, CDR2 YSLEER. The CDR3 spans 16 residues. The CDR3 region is CASSQEPGTTNTEAFF. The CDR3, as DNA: TGCGCCAGCAGCCAAGAGCCTGGGACAACGAACACTGAAGCTTTCTTT.